A selection of T cell receptor beta chains follows, all from one sample in a study of beta chain features in type 1 diabetes. Generated by immunoSEQ multiplex PCR, the TCRdb table keeps only in-frame clones and is missing some. The profile shows tens of thousands of clones, under 35% of them singletons. Material: stem cell memory CD4+ T cells from blood. These receptors were collected from a young woman in good health. The CDR3 runs from the conserved cysteine through the conserved F or W. D genes are given only for firm matches. Size is omitted from some rows. Given values are once, few, many or a class for expanded clones.

j_gene | abundance | d_gene | v_gene | CDR3aa | CDR3nt
TRBJ2-6 | few | TRBD1 | TRBV2 | CASSDRTGTNVLTF | TGTGCCAGCAGTGACCGGACAGGGACCAACGTCCTGACTTTC
TRBJ2-3 | - | - | TRBV4-3 | CASSQELRTDTQYF | TGCGCCAGCAGCCAAGAACTGAGGACAGATACGCAGTATTTT
TRBJ2-2 | - | - | TRBV2 | CASSADYANTGELFF | TGTGCCAGCAGTGCGGACTACGCGAACACCGGGGAGCTGTTTTTT
TRBJ2-4 | many | TRBD2 | TRBV7-9 | CASSATSGGMNIQYF | TGTGCCAGCAGCGCCACTAGCGGGGGGATGAACATTCAGTACTTC
TRBJ2-1 | few | TRBD1 | TRBV4-2 | CASSRDTRQGANEQFF | TGTGCCAGCAGCCGAGACACAAGACAGGGGGCCAATGAGCAGTTCTTC
TRBJ1-2 | - | - | TRBV6-4 | CASSGPGLGYGYTF | TGTGCCAGCAGTGGCCCGGGTTTGGGCTATGGCTACACCTTC
TRBJ1-1 | - | - | TRBV5-1 | CASTSRGGGSTEAFF | TGCGCCAGCACCTCCCGAGGGGGAGGGAGCACTGAAGCTTTCTTT
TRBJ2-3 | few | TRBD2 | TRBV29-1 | CSVEGLGGGVTDTQYF | TGCAGCGTTGAAGGCCTTGGCGGGGGGGTAACAGATACGCAGTATTTT
TRBJ1-2 | - | - | TRBV4-3 | CASSQEYGGGYTF | TGCGCCAGCAGCCAAGAGTACGGGGGTGGCTACACCTTC
TRBJ2-3 | many | - | TRBV7-9 | CASSPRDTQYF | TGTGCCAGCAGTCCCCGGGATACGCAGTATTTT
TRBJ2-5 | - | TRBD2 | TRBV6-6 | CASSLTSGKGETQYF | TGTGCCAGCAGTCTGACTAGCGGGAAGGGGGAGACCCAGTACTTC
TRBJ2-3 | - | TRBD2 | TRBV11-1 | CASSFQMGTTPTDTQYF | TGTGCCAGCAGCTTTCAAATGGGGACTACTCCAACAGATACGCAGTATTTT
TRBJ1-1 | - | TRBD1 | TRBV7-3 | CASSTTGSNTEAFF | TGTGCCAGCAGCACGACAGGGTCGAACACTGAAGCTTTCTTT
TRBJ2-5 | - | TRBD1 | TRBV30 | CAWTGQGSETQYF | TGTGCCTGGACCGGACAGGGGTCAGAGACCCAGTACTTC
TRBJ2-1 | few | - | TRBV19 | CASSLGANEQFF | TGTGCCAGTAGTTTGGGCGCCAATGAGCAGTTCTTC
TRBJ1-1 | once | TRBD1 | TRBV10-2 | CASRGDRGLTEAFF | TGCGCCAGCAGGGGGGACAGGGGGCTCACTGAAGCTTTCTTT
TRBJ1-6 | - | - | TRBV7-2 | CASSLVGSPLHF | TGTGCCAGCAGCTTAGTTGGCTCACCCCTCCACTTT
TRBJ2-7 | - | - | TRBV4-3 | CASSQAQMTYEQYF | TGCGCCAGCAGCCAAGCTCAGATGACCTACGAGCAGTACTTC
TRBJ1-1 | - | - | TRBV7-6 | CASSLLPNTEAFF | TGTGCCAGCAGCTTACTTCCTAACACTGAAGCTTTCTTT
TRBJ2-1 | - | TRBD2 | TRBV30 | CAWSTQTSGSGFF | TGTGCCTGGAGTACGCAGACTAGCGGTTCGGGGTTCTTC
TRBJ2-6 | few | - | TRBV5-1 | CASSPTASGANVLTF | TGCGCCAGCAGCCCCACAGCCTCTGGGGCCAACGTCCTGACTTTC
TRBJ2-7 | few | TRBD1 | TRBV29-1 | CSVLGQYSYEQYF | TGCAGCGTTTTGGGACAGTACTCCTACGAGCAGTACTTC